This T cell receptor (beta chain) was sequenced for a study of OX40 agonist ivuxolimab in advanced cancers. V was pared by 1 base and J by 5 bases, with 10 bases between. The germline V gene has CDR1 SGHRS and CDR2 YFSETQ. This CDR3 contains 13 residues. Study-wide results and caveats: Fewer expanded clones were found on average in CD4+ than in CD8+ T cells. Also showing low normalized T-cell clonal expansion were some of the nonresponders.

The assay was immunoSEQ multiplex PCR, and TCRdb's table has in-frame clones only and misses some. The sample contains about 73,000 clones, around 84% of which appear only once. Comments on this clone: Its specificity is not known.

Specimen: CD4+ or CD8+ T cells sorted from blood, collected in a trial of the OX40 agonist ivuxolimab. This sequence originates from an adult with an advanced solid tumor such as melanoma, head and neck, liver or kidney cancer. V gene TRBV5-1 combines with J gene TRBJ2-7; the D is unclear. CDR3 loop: CASSLSLLNEQYF. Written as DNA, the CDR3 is TGCGCCAGCAGCTTGAGTCTCCTGAACGAGCAGTACTTC.